This record concerns one T cell receptor (beta chain) sequence. The sample holds one count of this clonotype. The antigen this receptor binds is unknown. Base qualities are not provided; no much larger clone lies one nucleotide away. One read yields weak evidence. The library was built by means of multiplex PCR. TCRdb shows the sequencer as 454 GS FLX. Semiquantitative ARM-PCR was used to amplify the TCR alpha and beta CDR3 regions from mRNA. In ARM-PCR, tagged nested gene-specific primers were used first, and communal superprimers then performed exponential amplification. Before the first-round PCR products went through the second amplification round, exonuclease was used to remove the nested primers. Amplicons were sequenced on the 454 platform, which allows rapid sequencing of millions of DNA fragments without cloning bias. An effective read was defined as a read mappable to both V and J germline segments. Regarding the original processing steps: IRmap, which uses pyromap, a Smith-Waterman modification adapted to 454 sequencing errors, was used to assign reads to germline V, D and J segments. D-beta assignments were filtered with cutoffs set at the 99th percentile of alignment scores obtained from simulated random sequences. CDR3 was defined as the amino acids between the conserved V-segment Y[YFLI]C motif and the J-segment [FW]GXGT motif. Repertoire diversity was estimated with a compound Poisson process model previously applied to large-scale EST data. A procedure for detecting cross-contamination was used to argue that the shared CDR3s did not come from sample contamination. Starting from the raw public reads, TCRdb applied fastp trimming at Q25, assembled clones with MiXCR and retained in-frame beta chains. Duplicate CDR3 protein sequences are folded into a single record with the most common DNA and genes. What appears here as the V and J calls and clone size reflects TCRdb's work, not the paper's. Counted in this sample were approximately 13,000 distinct CDR3 sequences; about 60% of them appeared once. The ten most abundant clones make up 2.1% of the sample.

The germline V gene gives CDR1 as MDHEN and CDR2 as SYDVKM. The junction shows trimming of 2 bases on V and 1 base on J, plus 18 bases between the germline ends. Its CDR3 holds 17 amino acids, cysteine through phenylalanine. CDR3 DNA is the only sequence kept; it has 51 bases, read in frame from the first base. The sample comes from a study of relationships among human T cell subsets (dated by TCRdb to the early 2010s). In the study overall: Eight distinct blood T cell populations were sequenced: pan T, CD8 cytotoxic, regulatory, Th1, Th2, naive plus transitional, activated and memory cells. Study-wide findings and limitations: No statistically significant differences in V, D and J usage, CDR3 length or N-nucleotide additions were observed among the seven subsets. Substantial sharing of CDR3s among Th1, Th2 and regulatory T cells was interpreted as suggestive of stochastic cell fate choices. While more than 60% of CD8+ cytotoxic sequences came from clones with more than 100 reads, the regulatory and Th2 subsets had few clones of that kind. The bead-based sorting could not exclude a CD4+CD8+ double-positive population.

CD4+CD25+ regulatory T cells were selected from positively selected CD4+ cells using anti-CD25 beads. To isolate the T cell subsets, Miltenyi superparamagnetic beads coated with subset-specific monoclonal antibodies were used. Every T cell population was isolated from peripheral blood. Ficoll separation was used to obtain mononuclear cells from whole blood, after which anti-CD14 microbeads were used to deplete monocytes. Isolated cell populations were immediately resuspended in RNAprotect reagent. The receptor was derived from a man aged 40-50 years in good health. The sequence is built from TRBV28 and TRBJ2-7; D gene: possibly TRBD2, on 7 matching bases. Input material: Tregs sorted from blood. For the CDR3, the sequence is CASSLPAGARGSYEQYF. The sequence in DNA is TGTGCCAGCAGTTTACCGGCGGGGGCGAGGGGTTCCTACGAGCAGTACTTC.